The source of this T cell receptor (beta chain) is a study of blood T cell repertoires in COVID-19. Germline V gene lookup returns CDR1 MNHEY and CDR2 SVGAGI. CDR3 length: 14 residues. The V and J ends lost 4 bases and 5 bases respectively, with 15 bases between them. Each participant's cohort was designated according to participant-reported clinical history. The repertoire was sequenced with immunoSEQ multiplex PCR; TCRdb's copy has only in-frame clones and lacks some. The data contain about 380,000 clones, over 75% of them singletons. The rearrangement links TRBV6-5 to TRBJ2-7; possible D gene TRBD1, 6 bases. Specimen: PBMCs or T cells enriched from blood (not recorded which). This clonotype originated in a man aged 30 to 39 who had recovered from COVID-19. The CDR3 coding sequence is TGTGCCAGCAGTTCCAATGGCAGGGGCCACGAGCAGTACTTC. Protein: CASSSNGRGHEQYF.